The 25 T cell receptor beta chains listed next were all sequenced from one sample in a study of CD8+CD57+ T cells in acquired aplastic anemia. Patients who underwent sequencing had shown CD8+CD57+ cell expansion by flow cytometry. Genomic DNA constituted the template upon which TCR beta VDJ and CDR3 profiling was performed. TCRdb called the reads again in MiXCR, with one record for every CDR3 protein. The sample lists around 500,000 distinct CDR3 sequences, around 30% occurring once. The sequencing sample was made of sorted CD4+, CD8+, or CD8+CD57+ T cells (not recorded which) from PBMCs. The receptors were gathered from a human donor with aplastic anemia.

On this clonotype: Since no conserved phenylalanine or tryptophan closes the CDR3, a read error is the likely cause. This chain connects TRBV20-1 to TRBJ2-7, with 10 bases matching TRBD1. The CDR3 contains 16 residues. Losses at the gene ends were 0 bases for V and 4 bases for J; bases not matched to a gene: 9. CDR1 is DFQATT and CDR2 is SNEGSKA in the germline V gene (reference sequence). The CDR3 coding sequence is TGCAGTGCTAGAGATGATCTGGGACAGGGGTCATACGAGCAGTACCTC. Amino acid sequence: CSARDDLGQGSYEQYL.

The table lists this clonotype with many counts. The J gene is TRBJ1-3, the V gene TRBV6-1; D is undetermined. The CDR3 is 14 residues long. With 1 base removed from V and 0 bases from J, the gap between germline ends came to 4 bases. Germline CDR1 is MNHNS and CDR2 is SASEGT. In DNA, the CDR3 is TGTGCCAGCAGTGAAGACGGCTCTGGAAACACCATATATTTT. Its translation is CASSEDGSGNTIYF.

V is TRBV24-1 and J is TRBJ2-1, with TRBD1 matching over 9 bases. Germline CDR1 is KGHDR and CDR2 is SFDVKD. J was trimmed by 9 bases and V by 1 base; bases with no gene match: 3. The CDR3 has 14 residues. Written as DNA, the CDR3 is TGTGCCACCAGTGATTTACAGGGGGCAGGTGAGCAGTTCTTC. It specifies CATSDLQGAGEQFF.

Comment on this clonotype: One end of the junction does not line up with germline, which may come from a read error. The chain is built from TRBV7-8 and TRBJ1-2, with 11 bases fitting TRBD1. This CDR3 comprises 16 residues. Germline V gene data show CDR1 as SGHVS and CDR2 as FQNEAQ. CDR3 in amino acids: CASSQEGGQGDYAYTF. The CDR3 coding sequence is TGTGCCAGCAGCCAAGAGGGGGGACAGGGGGACTATGCCTACACCTTC.

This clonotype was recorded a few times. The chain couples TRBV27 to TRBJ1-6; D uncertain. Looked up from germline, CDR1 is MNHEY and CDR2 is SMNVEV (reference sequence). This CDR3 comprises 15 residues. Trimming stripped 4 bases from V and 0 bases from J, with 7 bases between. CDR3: CASSYGFSYNSPLHF. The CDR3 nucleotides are TGTGCCAGCAGTTATGGGTTCTCCTATAATTCACCCCTCCACTTT.

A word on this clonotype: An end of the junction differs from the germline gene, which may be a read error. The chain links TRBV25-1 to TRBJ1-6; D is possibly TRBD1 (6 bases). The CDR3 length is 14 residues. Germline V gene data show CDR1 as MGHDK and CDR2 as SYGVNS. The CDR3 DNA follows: TGTGCCGGCAGTCAAACAGGGTTAAATTCACTCCTCCACTTT. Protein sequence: CAGSQTGLNSLLHF.

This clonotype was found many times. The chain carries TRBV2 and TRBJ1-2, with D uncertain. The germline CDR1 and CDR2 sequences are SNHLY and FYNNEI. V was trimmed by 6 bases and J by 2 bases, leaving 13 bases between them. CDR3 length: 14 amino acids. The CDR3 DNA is TGTGCCAGCAGCCCCTCGAGAGAAAACTATGGCTACACCTTC. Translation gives CASSPSRENYGYTF. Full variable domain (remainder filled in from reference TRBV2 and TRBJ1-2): EPEVTQTPSHQVTQMGQEVILRCVPISNHLYFYWYRQILGQKVEFLVSFYNNEISEKSEIFDDQFSVERPDGSNFTLKIRSTKLEDSAMYFCASSPSRENYGYTFGSGTRLTVV.

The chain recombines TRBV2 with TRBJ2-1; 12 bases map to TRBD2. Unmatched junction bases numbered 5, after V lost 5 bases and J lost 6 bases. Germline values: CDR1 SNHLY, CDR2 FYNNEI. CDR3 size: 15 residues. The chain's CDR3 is CASSYLAGGPNEQFF. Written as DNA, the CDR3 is TGTGCCAGCAGTTATCTAGCGGGGGGGCCCAATGAGCAGTTCTTC.

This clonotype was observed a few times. CDR3 amino acids: CASSLSQGLAETQYF. In DNA, the CDR3 is TGTGCCAGCAGCTTAAGTCAGGGGCTGGCGGAGACCCAGTACTTC. The chain uses TRBV7-9 and TRBJ2-5, with D perhaps matching TRBD1 (6 bases). This CDR3 region has 15 residues. Trimming cost V 2 bases and J 5 bases, with 15 bases left between them. From germline, CDR1 is SEHNR and CDR2 FQNEAQ (reference sequence).

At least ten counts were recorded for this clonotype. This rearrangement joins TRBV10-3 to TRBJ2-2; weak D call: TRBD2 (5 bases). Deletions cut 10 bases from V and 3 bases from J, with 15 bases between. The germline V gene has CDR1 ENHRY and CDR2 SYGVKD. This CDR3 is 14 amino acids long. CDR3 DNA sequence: TGTGCCACCGAACCCGGGGTTGACACCGGGGAGCTGTTTTTT. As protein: CATEPGVDTGELFF.

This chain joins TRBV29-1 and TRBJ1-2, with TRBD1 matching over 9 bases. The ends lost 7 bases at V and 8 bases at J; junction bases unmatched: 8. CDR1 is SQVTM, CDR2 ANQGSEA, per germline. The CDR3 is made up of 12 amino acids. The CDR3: CSARDRELGYTF. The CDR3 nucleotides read TGCAGCGCACGGGACAGGGAGTTGGGCTACACCTTC.

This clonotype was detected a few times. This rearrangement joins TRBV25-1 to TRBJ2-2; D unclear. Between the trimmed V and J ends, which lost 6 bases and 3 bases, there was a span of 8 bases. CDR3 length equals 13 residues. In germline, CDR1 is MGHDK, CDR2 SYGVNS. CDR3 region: CASRVGYTGELFF. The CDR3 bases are TGTGCCAGCAGGGTCGGGTACACCGGGGAGCTGTTTTTT.

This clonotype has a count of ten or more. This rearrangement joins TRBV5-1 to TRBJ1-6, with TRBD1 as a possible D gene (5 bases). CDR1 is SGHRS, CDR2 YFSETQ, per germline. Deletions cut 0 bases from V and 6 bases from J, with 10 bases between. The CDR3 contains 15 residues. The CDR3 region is CASSLEGRGNSPLHF. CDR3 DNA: TGCGCCAGCAGCTTGGAGGGGCGGGGTAATTCACCCCTCCACTTT.

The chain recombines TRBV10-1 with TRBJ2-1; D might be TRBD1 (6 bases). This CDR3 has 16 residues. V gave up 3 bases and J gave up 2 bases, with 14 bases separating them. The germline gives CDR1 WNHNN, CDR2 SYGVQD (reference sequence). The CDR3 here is CASSDRGRGTYNEQFF. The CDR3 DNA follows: TGCGCCAGCAGTGATAGAGGCAGGGGAACCTACAATGAGCAGTTCTTC.

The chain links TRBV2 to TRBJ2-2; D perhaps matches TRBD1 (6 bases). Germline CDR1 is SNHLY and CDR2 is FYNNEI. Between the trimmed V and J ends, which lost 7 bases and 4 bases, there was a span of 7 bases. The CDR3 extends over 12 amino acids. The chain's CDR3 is CASKDSTGELFF. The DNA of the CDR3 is TGTGCCAGCAAGGACAGCACCGGGGAGCTGTTTTTT.

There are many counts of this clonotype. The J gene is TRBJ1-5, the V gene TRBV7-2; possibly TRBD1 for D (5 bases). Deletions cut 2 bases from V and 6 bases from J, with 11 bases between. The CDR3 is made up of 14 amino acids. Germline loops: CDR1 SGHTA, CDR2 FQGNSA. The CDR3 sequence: CASSLSRDGQPQHF. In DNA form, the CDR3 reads TGTGCCAGCAGCTTAAGCAGGGACGGTCAGCCCCAGCATTTT.

Here the CDR3 reads CASSSGLASTHEQYF. CDR3 DNA: TGTGCCAGCAGCTCGGGACTAGCGAGTACCCACGAGCAGTACTTC. The genes are TRBV7-8 and TRBJ2-7, with 10 bases fitting TRBD2. After removal of 4 bases from V and 5 bases from J, the junction contained 8 bases not matched to a gene. The CDR3 consists of 15 residues. The germline gives CDR1 SGHVS, CDR2 FQNEAQ.

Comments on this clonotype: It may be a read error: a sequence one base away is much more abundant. CDR3 residues: CASSLQSTRGLFF. DNA of the CDR3: TGTGCCAGCAGCCTCCAAAGCACCCGGGGGCTGTTTTTT. The rearrangement joins TRBV7-2 to TRBJ2-2; a possible D gene is TRBD2 (5 bases). Germline assignment: CDR1 SGHTA and CDR2 FQGNSA. This CDR3 is built from 13 residues. Between the trimmed V and J ends, which lost 5 bases and 13 bases, there was a span of 17 bases.

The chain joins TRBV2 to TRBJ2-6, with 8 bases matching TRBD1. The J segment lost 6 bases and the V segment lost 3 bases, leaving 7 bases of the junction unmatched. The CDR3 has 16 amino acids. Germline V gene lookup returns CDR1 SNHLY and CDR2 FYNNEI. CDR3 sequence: CASSDNQGAAANVLTF. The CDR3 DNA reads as TGTGCCAGCAGTGATAATCAGGGGGCGGCGGCCAACGTCCTGACTTTC. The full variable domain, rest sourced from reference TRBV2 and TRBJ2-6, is EPEVTQTPSHQVTQMGQEVILRCVPISNHLYFYWYRQILGQKVEFLVSFYNNEISEKSEIFDDQFSVERPDGSNFTLKIRSTKLEDSAMYFCASSDNQGAAANVLTFGAGSRLTVL.

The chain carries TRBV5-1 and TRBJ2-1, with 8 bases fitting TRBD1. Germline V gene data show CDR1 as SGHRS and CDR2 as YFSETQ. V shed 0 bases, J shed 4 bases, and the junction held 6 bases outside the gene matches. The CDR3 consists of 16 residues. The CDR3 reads CASSLGGTGSYNEQFF. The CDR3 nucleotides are TGCGCCAGCAGCTTGGGGGGGACAGGATCTTACAATGAGCAGTTCTTC.

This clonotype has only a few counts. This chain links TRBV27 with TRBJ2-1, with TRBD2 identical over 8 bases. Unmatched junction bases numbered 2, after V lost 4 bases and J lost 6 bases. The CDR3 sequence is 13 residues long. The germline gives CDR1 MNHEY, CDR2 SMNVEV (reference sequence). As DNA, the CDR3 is TGTGCCAGCAGTTCCGGGACTAGCAATGAGCAGTTCTTC. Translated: CASSSGTSNEQFF.

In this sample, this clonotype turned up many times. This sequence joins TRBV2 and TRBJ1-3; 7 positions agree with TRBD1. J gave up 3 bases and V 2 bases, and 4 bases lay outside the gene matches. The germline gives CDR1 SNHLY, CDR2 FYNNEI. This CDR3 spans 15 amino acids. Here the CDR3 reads CASSEQGVVGNTIYF. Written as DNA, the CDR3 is TGTGCCAGCAGTGAACAGGGGGTAGTTGGAAACACCATATATTTT. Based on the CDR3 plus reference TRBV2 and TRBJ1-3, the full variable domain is EPEVTQTPSHQVTQMGQEVILRCVPISNHLYFYWYRQILGQKVEFLVSFYNNEISEKSEIFDDQFSVERPDGSNFTLKIRSTKLEDSAMYFCASSEQGVVGNTIYFGEGSWLTVV.

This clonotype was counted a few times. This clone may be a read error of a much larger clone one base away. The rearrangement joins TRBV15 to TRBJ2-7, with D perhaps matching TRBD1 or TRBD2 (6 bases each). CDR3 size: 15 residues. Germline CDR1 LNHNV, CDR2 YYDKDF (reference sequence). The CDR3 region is CATSRPPGGRYGQYF. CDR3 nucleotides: TGTGCCACCAGCAGACCCCCCGGGGGCCGCTACGGGCAGTACTTC.

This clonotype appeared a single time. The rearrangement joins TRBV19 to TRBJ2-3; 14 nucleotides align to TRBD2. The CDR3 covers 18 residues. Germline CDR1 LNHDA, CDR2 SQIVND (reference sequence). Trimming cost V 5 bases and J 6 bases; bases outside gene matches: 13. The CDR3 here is CASSQTSGGDGVPDTQYF. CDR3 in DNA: TGTGCCAGTAGTCAGACTAGCGGGGGGGATGGAGTCCCCGATACGCAGTATTTT.

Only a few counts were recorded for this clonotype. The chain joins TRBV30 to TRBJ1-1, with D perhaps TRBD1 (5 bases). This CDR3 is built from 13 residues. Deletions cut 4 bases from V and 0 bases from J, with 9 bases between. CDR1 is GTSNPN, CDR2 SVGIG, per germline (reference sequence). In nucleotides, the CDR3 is TGTGCCTGGATCGGGGGGGTGAACACTGAAGCTTTCTTT. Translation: CAWIGGVNTEAFF.